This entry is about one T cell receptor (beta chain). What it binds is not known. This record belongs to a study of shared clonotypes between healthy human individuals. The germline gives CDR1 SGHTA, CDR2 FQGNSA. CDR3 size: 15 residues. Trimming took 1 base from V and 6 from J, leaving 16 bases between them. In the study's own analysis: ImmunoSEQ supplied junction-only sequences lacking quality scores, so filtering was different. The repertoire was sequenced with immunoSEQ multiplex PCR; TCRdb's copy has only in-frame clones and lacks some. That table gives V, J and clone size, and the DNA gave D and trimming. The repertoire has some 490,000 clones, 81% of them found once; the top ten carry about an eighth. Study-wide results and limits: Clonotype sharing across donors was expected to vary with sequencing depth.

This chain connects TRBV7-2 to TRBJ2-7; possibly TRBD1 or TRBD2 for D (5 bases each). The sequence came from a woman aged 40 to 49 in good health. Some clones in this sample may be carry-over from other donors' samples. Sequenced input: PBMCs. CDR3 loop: CASSLESGTVAEQYF. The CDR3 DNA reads TGTGCCAGCAGCTTAGAGTCCGGGACGGTGGCCGAGCAGTACTTC.